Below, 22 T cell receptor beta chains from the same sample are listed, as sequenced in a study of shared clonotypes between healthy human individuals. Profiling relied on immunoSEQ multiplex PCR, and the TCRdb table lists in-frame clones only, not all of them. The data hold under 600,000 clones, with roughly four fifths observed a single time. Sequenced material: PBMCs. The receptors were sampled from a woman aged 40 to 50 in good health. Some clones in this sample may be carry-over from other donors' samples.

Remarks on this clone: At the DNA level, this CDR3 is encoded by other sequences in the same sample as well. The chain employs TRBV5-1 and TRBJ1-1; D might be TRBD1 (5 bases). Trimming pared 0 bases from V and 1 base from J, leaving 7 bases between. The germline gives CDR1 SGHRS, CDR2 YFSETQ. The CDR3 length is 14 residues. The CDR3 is CASSLAGQNTEAFF. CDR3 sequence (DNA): TGCGCCAGCAGCTTGGCGGGGCAGAACACTGAAGCTTTCTTT.

The CDR3 region has the DNA TGCAGTTCGACTAGCTTTGGCGGGGAGCTGTTTTTT. Protein sequence: CSSTSFGGELFF. This chain links TRBV29-1 with TRBJ2-2; 7 bases match TRBD2. Germline assignment: CDR1 SQVTM and CDR2 ANQGSEA. The CDR3 contains 12 residues.

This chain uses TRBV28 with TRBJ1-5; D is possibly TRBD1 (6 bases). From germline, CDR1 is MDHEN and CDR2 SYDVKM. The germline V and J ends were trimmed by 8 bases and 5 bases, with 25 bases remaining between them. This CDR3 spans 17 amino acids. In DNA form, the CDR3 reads TGTGCCAGCGCACAGAGGCCGGGATCCAGGGGATATCAGCCCCAGCATTTT. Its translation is CASAQRPGSRGYQPQHF. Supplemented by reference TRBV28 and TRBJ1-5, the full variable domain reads DVKVTQSSRYLVKRTGEKVFLECVQDMDHENMFWYRQDPGLGLRLIYFSYDVKMKEKGDIPEGYSVSREKKERFSLILESASTNQTSMYLCASAQRPGSRGYQPQHFGDGTRLSIL.

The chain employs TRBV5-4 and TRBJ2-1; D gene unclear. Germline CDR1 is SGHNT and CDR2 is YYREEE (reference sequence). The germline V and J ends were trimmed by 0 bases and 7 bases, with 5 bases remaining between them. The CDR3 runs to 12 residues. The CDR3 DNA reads TGTGCCAGCAGCTTGGACGCTAATGAGCAGTTCTTC. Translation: CASSLDANEQFF.

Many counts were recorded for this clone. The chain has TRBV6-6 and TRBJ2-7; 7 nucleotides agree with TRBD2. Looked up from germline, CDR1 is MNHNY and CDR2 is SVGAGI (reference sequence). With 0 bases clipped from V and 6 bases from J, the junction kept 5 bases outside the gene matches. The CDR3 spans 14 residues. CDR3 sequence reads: CASSYSAGVSEQYF. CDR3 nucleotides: TGTGCCAGCAGTTACTCGGCGGGAGTAAGCGAGCAGTACTTC.

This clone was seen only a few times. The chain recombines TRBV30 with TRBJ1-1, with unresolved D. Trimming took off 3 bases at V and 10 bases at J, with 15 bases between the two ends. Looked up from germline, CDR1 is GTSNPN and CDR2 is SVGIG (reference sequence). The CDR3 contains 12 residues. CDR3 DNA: TGTGCCTGGAGAGGAGGCTTCGGCGGAGCTTTCTTT. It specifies CAWRGGFGGAFF.

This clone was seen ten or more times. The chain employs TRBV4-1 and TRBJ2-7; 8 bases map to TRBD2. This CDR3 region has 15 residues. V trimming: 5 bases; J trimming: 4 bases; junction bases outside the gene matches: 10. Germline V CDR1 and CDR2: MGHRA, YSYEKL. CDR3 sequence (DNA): TGCGCCAGCAGCTTGGTACTAGCGGCTGAATACGAGCAGTACTTC. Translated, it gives CASSLVLAAEYEQYF.

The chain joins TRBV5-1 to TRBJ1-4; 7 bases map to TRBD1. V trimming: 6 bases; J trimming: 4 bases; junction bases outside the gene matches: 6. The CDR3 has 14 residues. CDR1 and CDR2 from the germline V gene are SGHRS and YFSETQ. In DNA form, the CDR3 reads TGCGCCAGCACTAACAGGGGATTTAATGAAAAACTGTTTTTT. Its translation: CASTNRGFNEKLFF.

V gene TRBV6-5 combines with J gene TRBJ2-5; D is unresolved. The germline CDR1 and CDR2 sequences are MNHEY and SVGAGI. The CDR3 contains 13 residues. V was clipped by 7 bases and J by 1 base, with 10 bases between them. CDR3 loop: CASKKRAQETQYF. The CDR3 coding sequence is TGTGCCAGCAAGAAGCGTGCCCAAGAGACCCAGTACTTC.

CDR3 nucleotide sequence: TGTGCCAGCAGGTGGCCAATCGCTTACGAGCAGTACTTC. This sequence encodes CASRWPIAYEQYF. This sequence joins TRBV6-6 and TRBJ2-7; D uncertain. CDR1 is MNHNY, CDR2 SVGAGI, per germline (reference sequence). The V end lost 6 bases, the J end lost 4 bases, and 13 bases lay between the germline ends. The CDR3 contains 13 residues.

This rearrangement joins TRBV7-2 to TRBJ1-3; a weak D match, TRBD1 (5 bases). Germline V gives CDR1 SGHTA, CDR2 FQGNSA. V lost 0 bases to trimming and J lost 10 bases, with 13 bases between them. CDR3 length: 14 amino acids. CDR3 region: CASSLARQGTTIYF. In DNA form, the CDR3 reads TGTGCCAGCAGCTTAGCTCGGCAGGGAACAACCATATATTTT.

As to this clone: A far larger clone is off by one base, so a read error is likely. CDR3 in amino acids: CAWSRGSGYTF. In DNA form, the CDR3 reads TGTGCCTGGAGTCGGGGATCCGGCTACACCTTC. The V call is TRBV30, the J call TRBJ1-2; D unresolved. Looked up from germline, CDR1 is GTSNPN and CDR2 is SVGIG (reference sequence). The CDR3 consists of 11 residues. V was trimmed by 2 bases and J by 8 bases, leaving 9 bases between them.

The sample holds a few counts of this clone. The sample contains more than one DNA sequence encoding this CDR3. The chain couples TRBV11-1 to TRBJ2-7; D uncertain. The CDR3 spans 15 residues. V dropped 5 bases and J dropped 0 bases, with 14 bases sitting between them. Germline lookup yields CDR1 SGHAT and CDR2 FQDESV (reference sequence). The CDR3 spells CASSPARQSSYEQYF. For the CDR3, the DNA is TGTGCCAGCAGCCCCGCTAGGCAGAGCTCCTACGAGCAGTACTTC.

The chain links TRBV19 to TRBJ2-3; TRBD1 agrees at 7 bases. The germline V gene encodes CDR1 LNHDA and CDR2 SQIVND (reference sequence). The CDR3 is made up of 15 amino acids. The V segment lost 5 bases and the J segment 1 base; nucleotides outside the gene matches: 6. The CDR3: CASSATGAGTDTQYF. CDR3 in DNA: TGTGCCAGTAGTGCCACAGGGGCGGGCACAGATACGCAGTATTTT.

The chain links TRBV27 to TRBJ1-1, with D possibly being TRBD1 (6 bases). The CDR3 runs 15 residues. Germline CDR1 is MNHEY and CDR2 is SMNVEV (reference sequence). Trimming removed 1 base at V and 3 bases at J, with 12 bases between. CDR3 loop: CASSLWGAEDTEAFF. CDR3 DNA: TGTGCCAGCAGTTTATGGGGGGCGGAGGACACTGAAGCTTTCTTT.

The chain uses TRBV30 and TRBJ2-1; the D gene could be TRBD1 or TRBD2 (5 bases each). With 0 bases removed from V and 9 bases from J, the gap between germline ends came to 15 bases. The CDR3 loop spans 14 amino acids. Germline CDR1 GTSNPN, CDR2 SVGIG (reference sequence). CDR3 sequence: CAWSVAYRGAEQFF. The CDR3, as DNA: TGTGCCTGGAGTGTAGCCTACCGGGGCGCTGAGCAGTTCTTC. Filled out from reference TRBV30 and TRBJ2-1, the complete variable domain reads SQTIHQWPATLVQPVGSPLSLECTVEGTSNPNLYWYRQAAGRGLQLLFYSVGIGQISSEVPQNLSASRPQDRQFILSSKKLLLSDSGFYLCAWSVAYRGAEQFFGPGTRLTVL.

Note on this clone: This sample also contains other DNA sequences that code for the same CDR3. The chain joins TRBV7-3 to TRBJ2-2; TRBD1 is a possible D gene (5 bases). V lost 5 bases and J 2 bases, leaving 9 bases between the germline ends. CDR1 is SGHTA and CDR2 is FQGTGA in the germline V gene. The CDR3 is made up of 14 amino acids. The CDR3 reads CASSPDRNTGELFF. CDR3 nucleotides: TGTGCCAGCAGCCCTGACAGAAACACCGGGGAGCTGTTTTTT. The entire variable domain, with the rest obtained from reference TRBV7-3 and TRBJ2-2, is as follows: GAGVSQTPSNKVTEKGKYVELRCDPISGHTALYWYRQSLGQGPEFLIYFQGTGAADDSGLPNDRFFAVRPEGSVSTLKIQRTERGDSAVYLCASSPDRNTGELFFGEGSRLTVL.

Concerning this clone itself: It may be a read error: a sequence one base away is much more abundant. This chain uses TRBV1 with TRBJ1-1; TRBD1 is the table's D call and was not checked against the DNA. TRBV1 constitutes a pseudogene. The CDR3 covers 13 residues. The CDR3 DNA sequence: TGCGCCAGCAGCCGAGGACAGAGCACTGAAGCTTTCTTT. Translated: CASSRGQSTEAFF.

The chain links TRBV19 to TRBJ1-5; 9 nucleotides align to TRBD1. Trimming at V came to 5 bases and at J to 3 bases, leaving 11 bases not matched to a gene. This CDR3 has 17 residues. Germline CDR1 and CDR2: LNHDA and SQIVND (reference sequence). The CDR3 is CASSDRWDRVSNQPQHF. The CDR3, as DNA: TGTGCCAGTAGTGACCGTTGGGACAGGGTTTCCAATCAGCCCCAGCATTTT.

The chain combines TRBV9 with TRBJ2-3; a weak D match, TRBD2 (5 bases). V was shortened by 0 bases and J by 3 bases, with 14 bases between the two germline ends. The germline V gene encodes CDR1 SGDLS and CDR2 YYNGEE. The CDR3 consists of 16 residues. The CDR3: CASSVGVAGGTDTQYF. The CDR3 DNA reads TGTGCCAGCAGCGTAGGGGTAGCCGGAGGAACAGATACGCAGTATTTT.

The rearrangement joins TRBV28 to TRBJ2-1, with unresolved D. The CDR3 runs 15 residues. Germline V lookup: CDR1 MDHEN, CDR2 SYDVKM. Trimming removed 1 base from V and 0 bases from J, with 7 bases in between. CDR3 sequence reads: CASSLFPSSYNEQFF. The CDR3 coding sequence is TGTGCCAGCAGTTTATTCCCGAGCTCCTACAATGAGCAGTTCTTC. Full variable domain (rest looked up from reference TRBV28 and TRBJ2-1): DVKVTQSSRYLVKRTGEKVFLECVQDMDHENMFWYRQDPGLGLRLIYFSYDVKMKEKGDIPEGYSVSREKKERFSLILESASTNQTSMYLCASSLFPSSYNEQFFGPGTRLTVL.

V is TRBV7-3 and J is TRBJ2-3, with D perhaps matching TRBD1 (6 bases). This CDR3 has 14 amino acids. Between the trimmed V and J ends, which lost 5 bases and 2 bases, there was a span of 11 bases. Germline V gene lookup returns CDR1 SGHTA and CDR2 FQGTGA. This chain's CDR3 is CASSPTGITDTQYF. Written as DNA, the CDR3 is TGTGCCAGCAGCCCGACAGGAATCACAGATACGCAGTATTTT.